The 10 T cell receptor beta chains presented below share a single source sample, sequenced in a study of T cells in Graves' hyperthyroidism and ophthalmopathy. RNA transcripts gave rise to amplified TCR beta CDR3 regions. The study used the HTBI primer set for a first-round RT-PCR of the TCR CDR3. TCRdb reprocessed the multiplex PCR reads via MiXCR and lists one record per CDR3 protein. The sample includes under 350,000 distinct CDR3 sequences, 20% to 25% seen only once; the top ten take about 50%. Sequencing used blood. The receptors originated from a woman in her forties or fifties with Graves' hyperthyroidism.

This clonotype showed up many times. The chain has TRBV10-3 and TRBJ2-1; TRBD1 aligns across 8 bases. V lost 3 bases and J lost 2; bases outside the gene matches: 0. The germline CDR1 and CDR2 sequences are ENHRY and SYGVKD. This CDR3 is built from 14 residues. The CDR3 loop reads CAISDRGPYNEQFF. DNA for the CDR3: TGTGCCATCAGTGACAGGGGGCCCTACAATGAGCAGTTCTTC.

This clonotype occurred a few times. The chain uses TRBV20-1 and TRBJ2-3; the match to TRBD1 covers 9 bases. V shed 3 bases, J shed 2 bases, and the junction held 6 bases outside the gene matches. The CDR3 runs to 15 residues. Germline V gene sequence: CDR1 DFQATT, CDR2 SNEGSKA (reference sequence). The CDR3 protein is CSASAGTGITDTQYF. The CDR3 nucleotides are TGCAGTGCTAGTGCGGGGACAGGGATCACAGATACGCAGTATTTT.

In DNA form, the CDR3 reads TGTGCCAGCAGTGACTCGGGGGGCTCCTCAGGGCAGTACTTC. The encoded protein is CASSDSGGSSGQYF. The chain links TRBV6-1 to TRBJ2-7; maybe TRBD2 (7 bases). This CDR3 contains 14 residues. In germline, CDR1 is MNHNS, CDR2 SASEGT. V was pared by 3 bases and J by 9 bases, with 18 bases between.

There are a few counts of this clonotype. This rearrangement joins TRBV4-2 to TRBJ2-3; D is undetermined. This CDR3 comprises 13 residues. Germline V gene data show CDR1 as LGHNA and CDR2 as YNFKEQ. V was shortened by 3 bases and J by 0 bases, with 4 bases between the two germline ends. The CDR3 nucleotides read TGTGCCAGCAGCCAGCTGAGCACAGATACGCAGTATTTT. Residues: CASSQLSTDTQYF.

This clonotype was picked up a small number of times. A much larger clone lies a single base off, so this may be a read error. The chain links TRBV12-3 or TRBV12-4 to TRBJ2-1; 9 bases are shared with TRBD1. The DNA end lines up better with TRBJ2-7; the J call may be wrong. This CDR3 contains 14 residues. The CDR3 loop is CASKLDRGKNEQYF. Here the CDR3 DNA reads TGTGCCAGCAAGTTGGACAGGGGAAAGAATGAGCAGTACTTC.

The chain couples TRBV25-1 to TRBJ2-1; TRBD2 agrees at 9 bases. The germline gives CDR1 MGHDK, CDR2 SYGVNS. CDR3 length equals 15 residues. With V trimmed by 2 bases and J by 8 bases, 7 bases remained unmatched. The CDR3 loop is CASSERRGGHDEQFF. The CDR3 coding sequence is TGTGCCAGCAGTGAACGGCGGGGGGGCCACGATGAGCAGTTCTTC.

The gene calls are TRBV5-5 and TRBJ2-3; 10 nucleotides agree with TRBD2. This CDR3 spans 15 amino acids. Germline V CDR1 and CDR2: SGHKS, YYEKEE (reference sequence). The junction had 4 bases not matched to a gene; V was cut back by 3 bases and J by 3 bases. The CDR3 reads CASSSVGLATDTQYF. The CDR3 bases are TGTGCCAGCAGCTCGGTGGGACTAGCGACAGATACGCAGTATTTT.

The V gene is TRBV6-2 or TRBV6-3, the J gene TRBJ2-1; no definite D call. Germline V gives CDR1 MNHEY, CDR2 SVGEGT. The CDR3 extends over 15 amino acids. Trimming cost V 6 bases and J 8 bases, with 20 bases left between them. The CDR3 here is CASRTPGPLLHEQFF. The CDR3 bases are TGTGCCAGCAGAACTCCGGGCCCCCTCCTGCATGAGCAGTTCTTC.

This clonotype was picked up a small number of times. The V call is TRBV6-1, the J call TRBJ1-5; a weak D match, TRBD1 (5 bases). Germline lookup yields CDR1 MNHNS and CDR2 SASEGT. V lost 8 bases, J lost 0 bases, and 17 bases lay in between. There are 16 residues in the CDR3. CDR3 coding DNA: TGTGCCAGCTGCTTCTTGACAGTTATTAGCAATCAGCCCCAGCATTTT. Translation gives CASCFLTVISNQPQHF.

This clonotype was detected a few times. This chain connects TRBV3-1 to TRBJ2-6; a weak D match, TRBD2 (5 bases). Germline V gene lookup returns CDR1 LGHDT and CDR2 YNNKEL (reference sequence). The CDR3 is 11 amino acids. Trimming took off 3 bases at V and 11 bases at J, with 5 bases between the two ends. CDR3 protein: CASSHGDVLTF. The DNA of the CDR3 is TGTGCCAGCAGCCACGGGGACGTCCTGACTTTC.